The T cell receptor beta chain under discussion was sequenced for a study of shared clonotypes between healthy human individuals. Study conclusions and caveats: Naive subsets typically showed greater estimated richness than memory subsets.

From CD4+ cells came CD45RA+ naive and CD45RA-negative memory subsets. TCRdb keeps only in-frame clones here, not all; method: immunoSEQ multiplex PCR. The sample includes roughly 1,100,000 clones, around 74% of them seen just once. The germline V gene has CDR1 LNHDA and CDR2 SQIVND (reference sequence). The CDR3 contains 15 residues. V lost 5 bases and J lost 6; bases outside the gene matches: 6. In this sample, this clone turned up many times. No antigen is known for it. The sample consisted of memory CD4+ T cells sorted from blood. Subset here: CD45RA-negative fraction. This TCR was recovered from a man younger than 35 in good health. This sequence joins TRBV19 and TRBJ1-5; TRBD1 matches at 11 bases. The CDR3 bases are TGTGCCAGTAGTCTCCGGGACAGGGGGAGTCAGCCCCAGCATTTT. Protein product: CASSLRDRGSQPQHF.